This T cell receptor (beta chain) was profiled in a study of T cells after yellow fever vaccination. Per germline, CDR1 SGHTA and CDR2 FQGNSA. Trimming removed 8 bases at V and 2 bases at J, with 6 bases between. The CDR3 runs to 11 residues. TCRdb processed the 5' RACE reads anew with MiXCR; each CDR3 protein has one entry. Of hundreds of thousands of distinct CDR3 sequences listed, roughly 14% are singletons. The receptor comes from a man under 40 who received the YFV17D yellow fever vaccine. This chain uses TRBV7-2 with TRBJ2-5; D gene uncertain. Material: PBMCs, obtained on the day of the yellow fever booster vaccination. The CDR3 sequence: CASAEQETQYF. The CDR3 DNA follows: TGTGCCAGCGCGGAACAAGAGACCCAGTACTTC.